This TCR beta chain comes out of a study of blood T cell repertoires in COVID-19. Generated by immunoSEQ multiplex PCR, the TCRdb table keeps only in-frame clones and is missing some. This table has 310,000 or so clones, over 80% appearing once. This clone was detected only once. Trimming cost V 4 bases and J 8 bases, with 6 bases left between them. CDR1 MNHEY and CDR2 SMNVEV come from the germline V gene (reference sequence). The CDR3 contains 11 residues. The sequenced sample was PBMCs or T cells enriched from blood (not recorded which). This clonotype was sampled from a woman aged 18-29 years who had recovered from COVID-19. The chain employs TRBV27 and TRBJ2-1, with D tentatively TRBD2 (5 bases). This chain's CDR3 is CASSSGYEQFF. Written as DNA, the CDR3 is TGTGCCAGCAGTTCGGGGTATGAGCAGTTCTTC.